A selection of T cell receptor beta chains follows, all from one sample in a study of T cell responses to AZD1222 COVID-19 vaccine. Only in-frame clones appear in the TCRdb table, and some are missing; sequencing was by immunoSEQ multiplex PCR. The data show roughly 150,000 clones, 85% to 90% seen once. The sequencing here drew on peripheral blood, taken on day 0 of AZD1222 vaccination. All receptors derive from an adult in good health. Each CDR3 is given with its conserved first and last residue. Each record gives: clone size, J gene, D gene, V gene, CDR3 DNA, CDR3 protein. D genes are given only for firm matches. Not every row has a clone size; where given, it reads once, few, many or a size class.

abundance: NA
j_gene: TRBJ1-3
d_gene: NA
v_gene: TRBV6-5
CDR3nt: TGTGCCAGCAGAGGCCGAGGGTCTGGAAACACCATATATTTT
CDR3aa: CASRGRGSGNTIYF

abundance: NA
j_gene: TRBJ2-7
d_gene: TRBD1
v_gene: TRBV6-5
CDR3nt: TGTGCCAGCAGCCTCGGGACAGGGGGTATCTACGAGCAGTACTTC
CDR3aa: CASSLGTGGIYEQYF

abundance: NA
j_gene: TRBJ2-2
d_gene: NA
v_gene: TRBV5-4
CDR3nt: TGTGCCAGCAGCTTGCACTCGAACACCGGGGAGCTGTTTTTT
CDR3aa: CASSLHSNTGELFF

abundance: NA
j_gene: TRBJ1-2
d_gene: TRBD1
v_gene: TRBV19
CDR3nt: TGTGCCAGTAGTCGACCGGGACAGGATACCTATGGCTACACCTTC
CDR3aa: CASSRPGQDTYGYTF

abundance: NA
j_gene: TRBJ1-6
d_gene: NA
v_gene: TRBV2
CDR3nt: TGTGCCAGCATAGGGACCAGTCGTTTCTTTTCACCCCTCCACTTT
CDR3aa: CASIGTSRFFSPLHF

abundance: NA
j_gene: TRBJ1-2
d_gene: TRBD1
v_gene: TRBV30
CDR3nt: TGTGCCTGGAGTGGGGGGACAGGCGACGGTGTTAACTATGGCTACACCTTC
CDR3aa: CAWSGGTGDGVNYGYTF

abundance: NA
j_gene: TRBJ1-1
d_gene: TRBD1
v_gene: TRBV6-1
CDR3nt: TGTGCCAGTACAGGGGTCGGTAGGACTGAAGCTTTCTTT
CDR3aa: CASTGVGRTEAFF

abundance: NA
j_gene: TRBJ2-2
d_gene: NA
v_gene: TRBV28
CDR3nt: TGTGCCAGCAGTTTACGGCCGGGACTTAAGGACACCGGGGAGCTGTTTTTT
CDR3aa: CASSLRPGLKDTGELFF

abundance: NA
j_gene: TRBJ2-2
d_gene: NA
v_gene: TRBV10-3
CDR3nt: TGTGCCATCAGTGGTGACTACTACACCGGGGAGCTGTTTTTT
CDR3aa: CAISGDYYTGELFF

abundance: NA
j_gene: TRBJ2-7
d_gene: TRBD1
v_gene: TRBV7-8
CDR3nt: TGTGCCAGCAGCCGAGATCAGGGGGTCCCTCGGCAGTACTTC
CDR3aa: CASSRDQGVPRQYF

abundance: NA
j_gene: TRBJ1-5
d_gene: TRBD1
v_gene: TRBV19
CDR3nt: TGTGCCAGTAGAAAAGGGCCGGGACAGGGGGTGCTAGATCAGCCCCAGCATTTT
CDR3aa: CASRKGPGQGVLDQPQHF

abundance: NA
j_gene: TRBJ1-2
d_gene: NA
v_gene: TRBV3-1/TRBV3-2
CDR3nt: TGTGCCAGCAGCTCTAGGACAGCCGTCCTTAACTATGGCTACACCTTC
CDR3aa: CASSSRTAVLNYGYTF

abundance: NA
j_gene: TRBJ2-7
d_gene: NA
v_gene: TRBV10-3
CDR3nt: TGTGCCACCCAGTCGCAGGGAATAGTTCTCGAGCAGTACTTC
CDR3aa: CATQSQGIVLEQYF

abundance: NA
j_gene: TRBJ1-5
d_gene: TRBD1
v_gene: TRBV25-1
CDR3nt: TGTGCCAGCACTGGACAGGGAAATCAGCCCCAGCATTTT
CDR3aa: CASTGQGNQPQHF

abundance: NA
j_gene: TRBJ2-7
d_gene: TRBD1
v_gene: TRBV29-1
CDR3nt: TGCAGCGTTGAAAGAGAACAGGGGAGAAGGTTC
CDR3aa: CSVEREQGRRF

abundance: NA
j_gene: TRBJ1-2
d_gene: NA
v_gene: TRBV5-4
CDR3nt: TGTGCCAGCAGCTTGGGGGAGAACTATGGCTACACCTTC
CDR3aa: CASSLGENYGYTF

abundance: once
j_gene: TRBJ2-3
d_gene: TRBD2
v_gene: TRBV27
CDR3nt: TGTGCCAGCAGTCTACGGTGGGGGGGAGGATATAGCACAGATACGCAGTATTTT
CDR3aa: CASSLRWGGGYSTDTQYF

abundance: once
j_gene: TRBJ1-2
d_gene: TRBD1
v_gene: TRBV4-1
CDR3nt: TGCGCCAGCAGCCAATTAGGGACAGGGGGTTATTATGGCTACACCTTC
CDR3aa: CASSQLGTGGYYGYTF

abundance: few
j_gene: TRBJ1-3
d_gene: NA
v_gene: TRBV5-4
CDR3nt: TGTGCCAGCAGCTTGAAAGGGGGAAAGGGAAACACCATATATTTT
CDR3aa: CASSLKGGKGNTIYF

abundance: NA
j_gene: TRBJ1-2
d_gene: NA
v_gene: TRBV3-1/TRBV3-2
CDR3nt: TGTGCCAGCAGCCAGTCCGGGACCCTCTCCTATGGCTACACCTTC
CDR3aa: CASSQSGTLSYGYTF

abundance: NA
j_gene: TRBJ2-1
d_gene: NA
v_gene: TRBV5-1
CDR3nt: TGCGCCAGCAGCTTAGCCCGTTCGGCCTACAATGAGCAGTTCTTC
CDR3aa: CASSLARSAYNEQFF

abundance: NA
j_gene: TRBJ2-5
d_gene: TRBD1
v_gene: TRBV5-1
CDR3nt: TGCGCCAGCAGGATTGGACAGGCTCAAGAGACCCAGTACTTC
CDR3aa: CASRIGQAQETQYF

abundance: NA
j_gene: TRBJ1-5
d_gene: NA
v_gene: TRBV5-1
CDR3nt: TGCGCCAGCAGCTTGGACATCAATCAGCCCCAGCATTTT
CDR3aa: CASSLDINQPQHF

abundance: NA
j_gene: TRBJ2-7
d_gene: NA
v_gene: TRBV7-2
CDR3nt: TGTGCCAGCAGCTTAGGAGAGAGATCCTACGAGCAGTACTTC
CDR3aa: CASSLGERSYEQYF

abundance: once
j_gene: TRBJ1-5
d_gene: NA
v_gene: TRBV28
CDR3nt: TGTGCCAGCAGTCTAGGGACATTGAGTCAGCCCCAGCATTTT
CDR3aa: CASSLGTLSQPQHF

abundance: NA
j_gene: TRBJ2-3
d_gene: NA
v_gene: TRBV10-1
CDR3nt: TGCGCCAGCAGTGAGCCCTACCCTAGCACAGATACGCAGTATTTT
CDR3aa: CASSEPYPSTDTQYF

abundance: few
j_gene: TRBJ1-5
d_gene: NA
v_gene: TRBV12-3/TRBV12-4
CDR3nt: TGTGCCAGCAGTTTCAATGACAATCAGCCCCAGCATTTT
CDR3aa: CASSFNDNQPQHF

abundance: NA
j_gene: TRBJ2-7
d_gene: NA
v_gene: TRBV7-8
CDR3nt: TGTGCCAGCAGCTTATTGGAACAGAACTACGAGCAGTACTTC
CDR3aa: CASSLLEQNYEQYF

abundance: NA
j_gene: TRBJ2-7
d_gene: NA
v_gene: TRBV5-6
CDR3nt: TGTGCCAGCAGCTTGGCGCAGGCCGCCTACGAGCAGTACTTC
CDR3aa: CASSLAQAAYEQYF

abundance: NA
j_gene: TRBJ2-7
d_gene: NA
v_gene: TRBV29-1
CDR3nt: TGCAGCGTGAAAAACCAAGGCGAGCAGTACTTC
CDR3aa: CSVKNQGEQYF

abundance: NA
j_gene: TRBJ1-1
d_gene: NA
v_gene: TRBV10-3
CDR3nt: TGTGCCATCAGTGGACCGCCCGGGGGCAGGGGGAACACTGAAGCTTTCTTT
CDR3aa: CAISGPPGGRGNTEAFF

abundance: NA
j_gene: TRBJ1-4
d_gene: TRBD1
v_gene: TRBV15
CDR3nt: TGTGCCACCAGCAGAGAGACAGGGATAGGCGAAAAACTGTTTTTT
CDR3aa: CATSRETGIGEKLFF

abundance: once
j_gene: TRBJ2-1
d_gene: TRBD1
v_gene: TRBV18
CDR3nt: TGTGCCAGCTCACTTGACCGGGACAGCCATAATGAGCAGTTCTTC
CDR3aa: CASSLDRDSHNEQFF

abundance: NA
j_gene: TRBJ1-1
d_gene: TRBD1
v_gene: TRBV24-1
CDR3nt: TGTGCCACCAGGCCCGGGCAGGGGGAATCTGAAGCTTTCTTT
CDR3aa: CATRPGQGESEAFF

abundance: NA
j_gene: TRBJ1-2
d_gene: TRBD1
v_gene: TRBV6-2/TRBV6-3
CDR3nt: TGTGCCAGCAGTCCCCCGGACAGGGTTTACTATGGCTACACCTTC
CDR3aa: CASSPPDRVYYGYTF

abundance: NA
j_gene: TRBJ1-1
d_gene: NA
v_gene: TRBV6-2/TRBV6-3
CDR3nt: TGTGCCAGCAGACCTCGCGGACAGAACACTGAAGCTTTCTTT
CDR3aa: CASRPRGQNTEAFF

abundance: NA
j_gene: TRBJ1-6
d_gene: NA
v_gene: TRBV9
CDR3nt: TGTGCCAGCAGCGTAGACCTTAGTTATAATTCACCCCTCCACTTT
CDR3aa: CASSVDLSYNSPLHF

abundance: NA
j_gene: TRBJ1-1
d_gene: TRBD1
v_gene: TRBV5-1
CDR3nt: TGCGCCAGCAACCAGGGGGCGCAGGGCACTGAAGCTTTCTTT
CDR3aa: CASNQGAQGTEAFF

abundance: NA
j_gene: TRBJ1-1
d_gene: NA
v_gene: TRBV2
CDR3nt: TGTGCCAGCGGCAGACAGGCGAAAACTGAAGCTTTCTTT
CDR3aa: CASGRQAKTEAFF

abundance: NA
j_gene: TRBJ2-7
d_gene: NA
v_gene: TRBV13
CDR3nt: TGTGCCAGCAGCTCCGCCCGGGATCATCAGTACGAGCAGTACTTC
CDR3aa: CASSSARDHQYEQYF

abundance: many
j_gene: TRBJ1-4
d_gene: NA
v_gene: TRBV4-2
CDR3nt: TGTGCCAGCAGCCAACCAGAAGAACAGGGAGGTGAAAAACTGTTTTTT
CDR3aa: CASSQPEEQGGEKLFF

abundance: NA
j_gene: TRBJ2-6
d_gene: NA
v_gene: TRBV28
CDR3nt: TGTGCCAGCACCCTGGGGGGCTCTGGGGCCAACGTCCTGACTTTC
CDR3aa: CASTLGGSGANVLTF

abundance: NA
j_gene: TRBJ1-4
d_gene: TRBD1
v_gene: TRBV19
CDR3nt: TGTGCCAGTACCCCAACCAGGACAGGGGAAGAAAAACTGTTTTTT
CDR3aa: CASTPTRTGEEKLFF

abundance: NA
j_gene: TRBJ1-2
d_gene: NA
v_gene: TRBV30
CDR3nt: TGTGCCTGGTTTCATCAGGGACTGGGGGCCTATGGCTACACCTTC
CDR3aa: CAWFHQGLGAYGYTF

abundance: NA
j_gene: TRBJ1-1
d_gene: NA
v_gene: TRBV28
CDR3nt: TGTGCCAGCAGTTTTAGCGGTCCCTTCACTGAAGCTTTCTTT
CDR3aa: CASSFSGPFTEAFF

abundance: NA
j_gene: TRBJ1-6
d_gene: NA
v_gene: TRBV11-2
CDR3nt: TGTGCCAGCAGCTTAGTTCTACTGGGGTCGGGTTCACCCCTCCACTTT
CDR3aa: CASSLVLLGSGSPLHF

abundance: NA
j_gene: TRBJ1-5
d_gene: NA
v_gene: TRBV2
CDR3nt: TGTGCCAGCAGTGGAGGAAGGGGACATCAGCCCCAGCATTTT
CDR3aa: CASSGGRGHQPQHF

abundance: NA
j_gene: TRBJ2-1
d_gene: NA
v_gene: TRBV18
CDR3nt: TGTGCCAGCTCGCCTGGGACGGACAATGAGCAGTTCTTC
CDR3aa: CASSPGTDNEQFF

abundance: NA
j_gene: TRBJ1-1
d_gene: TRBD1
v_gene: TRBV7-9
CDR3nt: TGTGCCAGCAGCCCCGACAGGGACAGAGCTTTCTTT
CDR3aa: CASSPDRDRAFF

abundance: NA
j_gene: TRBJ1-1
d_gene: NA
v_gene: TRBV27
CDR3nt: TGTGCCAGCAGTGTCACCGTGGGGACTGAAGCTTTCTTT
CDR3aa: CASSVTVGTEAFF